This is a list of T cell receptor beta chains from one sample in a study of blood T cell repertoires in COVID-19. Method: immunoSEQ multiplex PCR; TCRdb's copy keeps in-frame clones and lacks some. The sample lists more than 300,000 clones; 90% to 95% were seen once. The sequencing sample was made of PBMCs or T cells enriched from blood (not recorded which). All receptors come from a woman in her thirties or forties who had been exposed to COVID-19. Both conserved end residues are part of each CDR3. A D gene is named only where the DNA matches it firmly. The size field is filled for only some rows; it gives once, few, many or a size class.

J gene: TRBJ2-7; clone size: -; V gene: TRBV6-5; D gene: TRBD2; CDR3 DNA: TGTGCCAGCAGGGACGGACTAGCTCACGAGCAGTACTTC; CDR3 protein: CASRDGLAHEQYF
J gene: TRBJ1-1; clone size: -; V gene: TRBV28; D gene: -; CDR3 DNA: TGTGCCAGCAGACGCGGCTTGGGCACTGAAGCTTTCTTT; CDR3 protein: CASRRGLGTEAFF
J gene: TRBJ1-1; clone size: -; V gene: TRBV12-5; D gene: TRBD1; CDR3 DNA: TGTGCTAGTGCCGACAGGGGCGCCACTGAAGCTTTCTTT; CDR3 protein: CASADRGATEAFF
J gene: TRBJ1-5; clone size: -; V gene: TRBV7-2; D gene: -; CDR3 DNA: TGTGCCAGCAGCTTAGGCAGGTTCAAAGGCAATCAGCCCCAGCATTTT; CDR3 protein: CASSLGRFKGNQPQHF
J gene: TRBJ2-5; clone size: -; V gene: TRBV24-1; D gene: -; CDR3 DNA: TGTGCCACCAGTGATAGATACTCAGGGCCGCGGGAGACCCAGTACTTC; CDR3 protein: CATSDRYSGPRETQYF
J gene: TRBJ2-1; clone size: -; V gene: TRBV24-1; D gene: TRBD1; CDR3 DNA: TGTGCCACCAGTGAACCCGCCGGGACAGCCATCAACGAGCAGTTCTTC; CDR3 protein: CATSEPAGTAINEQFF
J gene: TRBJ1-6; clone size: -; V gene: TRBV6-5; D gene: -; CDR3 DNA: TGTGCCAGCAAGTTGGAGGGGTATAATTCACCCCTCCACTTT; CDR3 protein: CASKLEGYNSPLHF
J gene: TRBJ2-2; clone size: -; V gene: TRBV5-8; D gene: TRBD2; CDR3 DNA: TGTGCCAGCAGCACAGGGACTAGCGGGGGGCCCGGGGAGCTGTTTTTT; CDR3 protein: CASSTGTSGGPGELFF
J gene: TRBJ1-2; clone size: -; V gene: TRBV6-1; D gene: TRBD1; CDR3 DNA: TGTGCCAGCAGTGATCAGGGGGCGTATGGCTACACCTTC; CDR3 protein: CASSDQGAYGYTF
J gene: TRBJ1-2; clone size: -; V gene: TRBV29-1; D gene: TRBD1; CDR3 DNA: TGCAGCGTTGGACGGGACAGGGGGCCTGGCTACACCTTC; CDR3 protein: CSVGRDRGPGYTF
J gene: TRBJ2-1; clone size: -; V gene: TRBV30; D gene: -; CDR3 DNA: TGTGCCTGGAGTGTACAAAGAATGGCAGGGGAGAGGAATGAGCAGTTCTTC; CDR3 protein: CAWSVQRMAGERNEQFF
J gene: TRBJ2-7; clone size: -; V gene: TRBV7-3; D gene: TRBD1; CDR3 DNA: TGTGCCAGCAGCGTACAGGGGGGCCCGTACGAGCAGTACTTC; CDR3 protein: CASSVQGGPYEQYF
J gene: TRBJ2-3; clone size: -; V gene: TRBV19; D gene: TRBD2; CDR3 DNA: TGTGCCAGTAGCCCCCGGGGGGGGCGTACAGATACGCAGTATTTT; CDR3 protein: CASSPRGGRTDTQYF
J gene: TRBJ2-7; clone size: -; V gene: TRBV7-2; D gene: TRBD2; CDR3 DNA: TGTGCCAGCAGCTTAGGCTGGGGGTTAAGCGGGGCCGAGCAGTACTTC; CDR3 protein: CASSLGWGLSGAEQYF
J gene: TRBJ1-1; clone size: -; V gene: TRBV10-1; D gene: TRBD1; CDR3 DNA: TGCGCCAGCAGCCGGGACAGGAGGAACACTGAAGCTTTCTTT; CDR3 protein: CASSRDRRNTEAFF
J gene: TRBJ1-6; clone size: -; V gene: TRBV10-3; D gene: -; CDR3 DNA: TGTGCCATCAGTGGACTTGGAGGAGGTTCACCCCTCCACTTT; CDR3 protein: CAISGLGGGSPLHF
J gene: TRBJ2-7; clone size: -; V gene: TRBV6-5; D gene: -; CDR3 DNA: TGTGCCAGCAGTTATCGCCGGGGATCATACGAGCAGTACTTC; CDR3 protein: CASSYRRGSYEQYF
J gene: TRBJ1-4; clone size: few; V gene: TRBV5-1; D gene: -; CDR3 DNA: TGCGCCAGCAGCTTGGTCCCGCAGGGGGAAAAACTGTTTTTT; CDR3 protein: CASSLVPQGEKLFF
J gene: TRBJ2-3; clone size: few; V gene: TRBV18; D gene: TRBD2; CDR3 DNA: TGTGCCAGCTCACCGCTGTTAGCGGGGGACCTCCCGCAGTATTTT; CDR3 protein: CASSPLLAGDLPQYF
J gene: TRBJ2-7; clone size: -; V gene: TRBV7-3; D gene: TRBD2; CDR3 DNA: TGTGCCAGCAGCCCGGGCGGAGCACTAGCGGCCTACGAGCAGTACTTC; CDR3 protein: CASSPGGALAAYEQYF
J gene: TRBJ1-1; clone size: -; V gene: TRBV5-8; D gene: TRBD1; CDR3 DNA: TGTGCCAGCAGCTTGTACAGGGGGGGCACTGAAGCTTTCTTT; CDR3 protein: CASSLYRGGTEAFF
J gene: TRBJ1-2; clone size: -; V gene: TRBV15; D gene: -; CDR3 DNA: TGTGCCACCAGCCCGGACAGTCGAGTCTATGGCTACACCTTC; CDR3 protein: CATSPDSRVYGYTF
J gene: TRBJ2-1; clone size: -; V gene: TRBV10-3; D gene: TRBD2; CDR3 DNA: TGTGCCATTGCCACGACTAGCGGGAGTCTTGAGCAGTTCTTC; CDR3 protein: CAIATTSGSLEQFF
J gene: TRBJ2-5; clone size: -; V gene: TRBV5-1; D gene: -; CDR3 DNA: TGCGCCAGCAGCTTGGCAGGGTCCAGGGAAGAGACCCAGTACTTC; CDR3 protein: CASSLAGSREETQYF
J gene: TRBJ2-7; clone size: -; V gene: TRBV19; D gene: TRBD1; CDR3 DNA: TGTGCCAGTACTGCGGGACAGGGGTCCTCCTACGAGCAGTACTTC; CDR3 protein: CASTAGQGSSYEQYF
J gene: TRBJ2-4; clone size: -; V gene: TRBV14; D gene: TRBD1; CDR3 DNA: TGTGCCAGCAGCCTAAGTCTACAGGGGGCCAAAAACATTCAGTACTTC; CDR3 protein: CASSLSLQGAKNIQYF
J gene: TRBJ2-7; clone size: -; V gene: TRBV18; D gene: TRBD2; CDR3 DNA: TGTGCCAGCTCACCAAGTGGGACTAGCGGGAGGCACGAGCAGTACTTC; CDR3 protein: CASSPSGTSGRHEQYF
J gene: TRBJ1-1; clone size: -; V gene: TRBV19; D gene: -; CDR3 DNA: TGTGCCAGTAGCATCACACGGAACACTGAAGCTTTCTTT; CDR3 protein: CASSITRNTEAFF
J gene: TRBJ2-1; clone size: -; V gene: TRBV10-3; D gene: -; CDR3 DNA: TGTGCCATCAGTGAGTCGTGGACACCTTACAATGAGCAGTTCTTC; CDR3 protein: CAISESWTPYNEQFF
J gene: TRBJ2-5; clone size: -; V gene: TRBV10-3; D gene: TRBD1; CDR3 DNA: TGTGCCATCAGCCCAGGACAGGGGGACGAGACCCAGTACTTC; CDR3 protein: CAISPGQGDETQYF
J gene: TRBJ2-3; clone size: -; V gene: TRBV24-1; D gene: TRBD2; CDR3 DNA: TGTGCCACCAGTGCCCAGCGGGGGAGCACAGATACGCAGTATTTT; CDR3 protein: CATSAQRGSTDTQYF
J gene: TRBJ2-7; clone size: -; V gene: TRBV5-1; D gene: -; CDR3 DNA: TGCGCCAGCAGCCGCCGGGAGGGGGCAGACGAGCAGTACTTC; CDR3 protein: CASSRREGADEQYF
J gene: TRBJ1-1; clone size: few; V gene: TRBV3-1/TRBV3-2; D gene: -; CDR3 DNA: TGTGCCAGCAGCCAAGATGGGAGGGTAGCTTTCTTT; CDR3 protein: CASSQDGRVAFF
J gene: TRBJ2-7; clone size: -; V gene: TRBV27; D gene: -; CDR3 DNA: TGTGCCAGCAGTTTAAAGAGATTCTACGAGCAGTACTTC; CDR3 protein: CASSLKRFYEQYF
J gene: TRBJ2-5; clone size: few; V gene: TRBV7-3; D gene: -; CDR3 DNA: TGTGCCAGCAGCCCAGCGACGGCCTTATTGGGGCCGACCCAGTACTTC; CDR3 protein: CASSPATALLGPTQYF
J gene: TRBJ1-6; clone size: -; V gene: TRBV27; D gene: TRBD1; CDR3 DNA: TGTGCCAGCAGTTGGCAGGGGGGTTCACCCCTCCACTTT; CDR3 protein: CASSWQGGSPLHF
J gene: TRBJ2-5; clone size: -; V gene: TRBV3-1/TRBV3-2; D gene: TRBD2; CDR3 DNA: TGTGCCAGCAGCCAAGATCCTAGCGGAGGGGAAGAGACCCAGTACTTC; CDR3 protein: CASSQDPSGGEETQYF
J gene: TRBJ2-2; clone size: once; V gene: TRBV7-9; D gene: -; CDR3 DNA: TGTGCCAGCAGCTTCCAGGGTCCCGGGGAGCTGTTTTTT; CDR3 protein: CASSFQGPGELFF
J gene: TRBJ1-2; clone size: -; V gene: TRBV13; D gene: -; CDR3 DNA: TGTGCCAGCAGCTCCCAGGACAGCTCCGAACCGATTAACTATGGCTACACCTTC; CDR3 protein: CASSSQDSSEPINYGYTF
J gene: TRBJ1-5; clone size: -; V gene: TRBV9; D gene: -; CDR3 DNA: TGTGCCAGCAGCGTAGGGGGCCCCAATCAGCCCCAGCATTTT; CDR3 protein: CASSVGGPNQPQHF
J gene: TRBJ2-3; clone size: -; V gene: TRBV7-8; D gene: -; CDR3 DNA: TGTGCCAGCAGCTCCGGAAACAGGGGCACAGATACGCAGTATTTT; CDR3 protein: CASSSGNRGTDTQYF
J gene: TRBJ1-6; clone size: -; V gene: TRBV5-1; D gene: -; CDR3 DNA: TGCGCCAGCAGCTTGGCCGCCGGAGCGGGGAATTCACCCCTCCACTTT; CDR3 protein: CASSLAAGAGNSPLHF
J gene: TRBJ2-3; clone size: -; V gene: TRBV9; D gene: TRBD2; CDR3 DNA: TGTGCCAGCAGCGCACGCGGGGGTACAGATACGCAGTATTTT; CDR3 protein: CASSARGGTDTQYF
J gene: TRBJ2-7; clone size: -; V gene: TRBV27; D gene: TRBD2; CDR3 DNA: TGTGCCAGCAGTCGCTTAAGAGCGGGAGGTTCCGAGCAGTACTTC; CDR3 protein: CASSRLRAGGSEQYF
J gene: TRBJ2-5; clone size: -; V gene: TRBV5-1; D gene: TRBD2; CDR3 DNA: TGCGCCAGCAGCTTGGCTAGCGGGGGGGCCGTGGAGACCCAGTACTTC; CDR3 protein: CASSLASGGAVETQYF
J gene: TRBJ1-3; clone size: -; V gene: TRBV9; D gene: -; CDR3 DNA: TGTGCCAGCAGCGGGGGAGCTTCTATAACCTCTGGAAACACCATATATTTT; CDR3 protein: CASSGGASITSGNTIYF
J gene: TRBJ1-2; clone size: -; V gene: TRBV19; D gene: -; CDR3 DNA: TGTGCCACCCGGAGGGACTATGGCTACACCTTC; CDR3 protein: CATRRDYGYTF
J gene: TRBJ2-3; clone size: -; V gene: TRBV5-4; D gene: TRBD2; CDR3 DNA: TGTGCCAGCAGCTTGGACGGGACTAGCGGGGGGGCAGGTACGCAGTATTTT; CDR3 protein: CASSLDGTSGGAGTQYF
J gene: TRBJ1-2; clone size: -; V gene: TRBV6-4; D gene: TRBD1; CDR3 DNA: TGTGCCAGCAGTGAGTCGGCCGACAGGGGACGAGGCTACACCTTC; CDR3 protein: CASSESADRGRGYTF
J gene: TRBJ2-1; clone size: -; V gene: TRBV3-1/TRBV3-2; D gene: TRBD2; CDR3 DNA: TGTGCCAGCACTAGCGGGGGGCACTCCTACAATGAGCAGTTCTTC; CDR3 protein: CASTSGGHSYNEQFF
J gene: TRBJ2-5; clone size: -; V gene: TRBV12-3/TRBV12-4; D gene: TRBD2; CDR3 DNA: TGTGCCAGCAGTTTGGCTAGCGGGAGGGCCCAGTACTTC; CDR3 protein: CASSLASGRAQYF
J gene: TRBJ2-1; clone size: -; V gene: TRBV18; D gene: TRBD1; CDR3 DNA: TGTGCCAGCTCACAGGTCGGGACAGATTACAATGAGCAGTTCTTC; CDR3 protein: CASSQVGTDYNEQFF
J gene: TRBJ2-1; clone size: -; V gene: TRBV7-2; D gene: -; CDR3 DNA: TGTGCCAGCAGCCTAACTCCAGGGCATGAGCAGTTCTTC; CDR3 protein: CASSLTPGHEQFF
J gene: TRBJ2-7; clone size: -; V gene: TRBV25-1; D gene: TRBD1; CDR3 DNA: TGTGCCAGCAGCAGGACAGGGCACGGGCAGTACTTC; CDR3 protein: CASSRTGHGQYF
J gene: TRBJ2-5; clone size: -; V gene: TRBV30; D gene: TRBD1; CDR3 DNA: TGTGCCTGGGACGTAACGACAGGGGTGAGGGAGACCCAGTACTTC; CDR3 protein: CAWDVTTGVRETQYF
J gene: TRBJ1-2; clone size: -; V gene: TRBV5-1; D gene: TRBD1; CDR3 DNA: TGCGCCAGCAGCTTACAGACAGGGAGCTATGGCTACACCTTC; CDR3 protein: CASSLQTGSYGYTF